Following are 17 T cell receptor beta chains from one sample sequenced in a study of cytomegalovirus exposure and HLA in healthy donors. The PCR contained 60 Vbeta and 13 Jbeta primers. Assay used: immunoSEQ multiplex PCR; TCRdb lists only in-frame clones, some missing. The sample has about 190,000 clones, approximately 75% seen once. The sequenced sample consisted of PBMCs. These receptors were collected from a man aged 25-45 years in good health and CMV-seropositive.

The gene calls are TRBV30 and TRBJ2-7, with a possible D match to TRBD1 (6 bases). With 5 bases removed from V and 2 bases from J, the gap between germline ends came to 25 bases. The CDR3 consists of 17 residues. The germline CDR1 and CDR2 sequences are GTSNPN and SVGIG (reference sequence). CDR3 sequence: CAWGYWVGDNRPYEQYF. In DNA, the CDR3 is TGTGCCTGGGGGTATTGGGTGGGGGACAACCGACCCTACGAGCAGTACTTC.

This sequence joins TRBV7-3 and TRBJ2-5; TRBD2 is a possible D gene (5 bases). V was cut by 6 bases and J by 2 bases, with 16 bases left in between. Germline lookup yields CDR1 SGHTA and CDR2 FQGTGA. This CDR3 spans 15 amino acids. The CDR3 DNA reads TGTGCCAGCAGTTTGGCGACGGGAAATCAAGAGACCCAGTACTTC. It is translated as CASSLATGNQETQYF.

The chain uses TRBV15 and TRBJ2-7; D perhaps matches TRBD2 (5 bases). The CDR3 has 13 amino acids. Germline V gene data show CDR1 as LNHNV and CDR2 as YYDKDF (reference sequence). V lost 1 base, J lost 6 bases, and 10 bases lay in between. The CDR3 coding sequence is TGTGCCACCAGCAGAGTGGCTAGCCGCGAGCAGTACTTC. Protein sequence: CATSRVASREQYF.

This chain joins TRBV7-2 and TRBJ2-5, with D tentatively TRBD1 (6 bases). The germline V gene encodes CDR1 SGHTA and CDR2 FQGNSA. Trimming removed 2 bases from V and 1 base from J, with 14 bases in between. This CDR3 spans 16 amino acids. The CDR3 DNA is TGTGCCAGCAGCTTAAAGGGTCAGGGGATCCAAGAGACCCAGTACTTC. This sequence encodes CASSLKGQGIQETQYF.

CDR3 nucleotides: TGTGCCAGCAGCTCCCAGCAAGGGGCGCGCAACGAGCAGTACTTC. This gives the protein CASSSQQGARNEQYF. The chain combines TRBV7-6 with TRBJ2-7; a weak D match, TRBD1 (5 bases). The CDR3 totals 15 residues. Germline loops: CDR1 SGHVS, CDR2 FNYEAQ. V lost 4 bases and J lost 5, with 18 bases in between.

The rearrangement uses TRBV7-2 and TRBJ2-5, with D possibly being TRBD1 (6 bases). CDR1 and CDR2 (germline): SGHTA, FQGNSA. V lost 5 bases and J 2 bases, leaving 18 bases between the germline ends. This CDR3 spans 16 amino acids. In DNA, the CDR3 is TGTGCCAGCAGCCCCACAGGGTCGTTAGGGCAAGAGACCCAGTACTTC. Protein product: CASSPTGSLGQETQYF.

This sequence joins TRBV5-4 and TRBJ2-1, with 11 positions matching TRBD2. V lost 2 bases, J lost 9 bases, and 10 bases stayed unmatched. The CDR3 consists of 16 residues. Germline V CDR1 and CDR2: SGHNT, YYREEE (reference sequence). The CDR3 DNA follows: TGTGCCAGCAGCTTTGTCCTAGCGGGAGGAAATGGTGAGCAGTTCTTC. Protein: CASSFVLAGGNGEQFF.

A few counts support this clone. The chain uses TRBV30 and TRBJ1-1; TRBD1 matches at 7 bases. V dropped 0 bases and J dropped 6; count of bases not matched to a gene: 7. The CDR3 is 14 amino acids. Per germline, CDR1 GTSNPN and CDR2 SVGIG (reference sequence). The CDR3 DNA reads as TGTGCCTGGAGTGTGGGACAGATCCTTCCTGAAGCTTTCTTT. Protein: CAWSVGQILPEAFF.

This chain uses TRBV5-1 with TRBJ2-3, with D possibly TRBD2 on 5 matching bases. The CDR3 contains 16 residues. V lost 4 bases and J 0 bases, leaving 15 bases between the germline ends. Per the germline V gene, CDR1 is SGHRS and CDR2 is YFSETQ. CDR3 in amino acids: CASSPEAAVSTDTQYF. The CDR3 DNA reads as TGCGCCAGCAGCCCCGAGGCAGCGGTTAGCACAGATACGCAGTATTTT.

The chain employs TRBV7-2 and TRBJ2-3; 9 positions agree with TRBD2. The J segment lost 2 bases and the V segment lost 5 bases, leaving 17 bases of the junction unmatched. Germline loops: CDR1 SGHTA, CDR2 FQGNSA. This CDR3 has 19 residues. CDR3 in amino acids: CASSRQPRRGGAVTDTQYF. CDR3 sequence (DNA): TGTGCCAGCAGCAGACAGCCGAGGCGGGGGGGAGCGGTCACAGATACGCAGTATTTT.

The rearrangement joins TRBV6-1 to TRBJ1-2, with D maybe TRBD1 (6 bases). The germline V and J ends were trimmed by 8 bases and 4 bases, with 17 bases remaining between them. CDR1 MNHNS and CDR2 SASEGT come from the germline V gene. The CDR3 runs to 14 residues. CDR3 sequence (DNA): TGTGCCAGCCGACCGCAGGCAGGGGCCTATGGCTACACCTTC. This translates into CASRPQAGAYGYTF.

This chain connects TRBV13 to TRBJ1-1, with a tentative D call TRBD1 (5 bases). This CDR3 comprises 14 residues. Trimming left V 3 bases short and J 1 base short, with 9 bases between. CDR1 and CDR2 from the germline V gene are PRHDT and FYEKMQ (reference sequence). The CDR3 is CASSFGQGNTEAFF. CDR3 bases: TGTGCCAGCAGCTTTGGCCAGGGGAACACTGAAGCTTTCTTT. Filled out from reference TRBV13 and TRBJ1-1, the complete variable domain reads AAGVIQSPRHLIKEKRETATLKCYPIPRHDTVYWYQQGPGQDPQFLISFYEKMQSDKGSIPDRFSAQQFSDYHSELNMSSLELGDSALYFCASSFGQGNTEAFFGQGTRLTVV.

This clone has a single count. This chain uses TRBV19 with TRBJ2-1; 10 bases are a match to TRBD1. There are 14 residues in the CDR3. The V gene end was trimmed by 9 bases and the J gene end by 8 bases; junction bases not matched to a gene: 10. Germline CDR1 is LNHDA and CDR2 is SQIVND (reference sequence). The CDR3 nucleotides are TGTGCCAGCCACCGGGACAGGGGTGACTATGAGCAGTTCTTC. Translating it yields CASHRDRGDYEQFF.

The CDR3 loop is CASSVEASSYNEQFF. The DNA for the CDR3 is TGTGCCAGCAGCGTAGAGGCTAGCTCCTACAATGAGCAGTTCTTC. The rearrangement links TRBV5-6 to TRBJ2-1; D unresolved. Looked up from germline, CDR1 is SGHDT and CDR2 is YYEEEE. This CDR3 is 15 amino acids long. Trimming shortened V by 4 bases and J by 0 bases, and 11 bases separated the two germline ends. The variable domain in full, completed from reference TRBV5-6 and TRBJ2-1, reads DAGVTQSPTHLIKTRGQQVTLRCSPKSGHDTVSWYQQALGQGPQFIFQYYEEEERQRGNFPDRFSGHQFPNYSSELNVNALLLGDSALYLCASSVEASSYNEQFFGPGTRLTVL.

The CDR3 protein is CASSSGQWTPYEQYF. The CDR3 DNA is TGTGCCAGCAGCTCGGGACAGTGGACACCCTACGAGCAGTACTTC. This chain joins TRBV9 and TRBJ2-7, with 7 positions matching TRBD1. Trimming took 4 bases from V and 2 from J; bases not matched to a gene: 9. The CDR3 runs 15 residues. Per germline, CDR1 SGDLS and CDR2 YYNGEE.

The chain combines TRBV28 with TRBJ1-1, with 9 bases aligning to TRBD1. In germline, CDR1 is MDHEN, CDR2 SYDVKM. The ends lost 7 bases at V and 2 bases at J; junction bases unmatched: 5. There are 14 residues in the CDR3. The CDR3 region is CASIWDRVNTEAFF. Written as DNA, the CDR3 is TGTGCCAGCATCTGGGACAGGGTTAACACTGAAGCTTTCTTT.

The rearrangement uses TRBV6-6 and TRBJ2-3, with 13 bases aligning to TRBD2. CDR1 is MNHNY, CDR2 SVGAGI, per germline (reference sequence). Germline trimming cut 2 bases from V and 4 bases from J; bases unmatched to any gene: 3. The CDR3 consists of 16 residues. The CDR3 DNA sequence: TGTGCCAGCAGTTACACTAGCGGGGGGGCAGCAGATACGCAGTATTTT. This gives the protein CASSYTSGGAADTQYF.